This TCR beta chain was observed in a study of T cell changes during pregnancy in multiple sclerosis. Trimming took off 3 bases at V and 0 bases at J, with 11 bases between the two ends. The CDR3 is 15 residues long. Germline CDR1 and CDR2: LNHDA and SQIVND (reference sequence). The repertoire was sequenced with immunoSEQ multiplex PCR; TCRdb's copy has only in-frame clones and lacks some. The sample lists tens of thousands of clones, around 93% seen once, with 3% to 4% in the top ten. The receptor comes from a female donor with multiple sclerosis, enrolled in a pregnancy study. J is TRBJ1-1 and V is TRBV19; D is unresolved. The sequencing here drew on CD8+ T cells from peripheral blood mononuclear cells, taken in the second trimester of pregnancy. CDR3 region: CASSIRGSMNTEAFF. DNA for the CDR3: TGTGCCAGTAGTATCCGGGGATCCATGAACACTGAAGCTTTCTTT.